One sample yielded the 30 T cell receptor beta chains listed below, sequenced in a study of control samples from healthy donors and cancer patients. The assay was immunoSEQ multiplex PCR, and TCRdb's table has in-frame clones only and misses some. The sample shows about 98,000 clones, roughly three quarters of them seen only once. Material: blood. The receptors shown here come from a woman in her 30s in good health.

This clone was observed once. J is TRBJ2-7 and V is TRBV5-8; 8 bases are shared with TRBD1. Trimming took 4 bases from V and 5 from J; bases not matched to a gene: 11. Germline V gene data show CDR1 as SGHTS and CDR2 as YDEGEE. This CDR3 is 15 amino acids long. The CDR3 nucleotides are TGTGCCAGCAGCGGGATCGGACAGGGCGCGGACGAGCAGTACTTC. It is translated as CASSGIGQGADEQYF.

This clone appeared once. As DNA, the CDR3 is TGCGCCAGCAGCCGAGGGGAGGACAGGGCCTATGGCTACACCTTC. The encoded protein is CASSRGEDRAYGYTF. The rearrangement joins TRBV4-3 to TRBJ1-2; TRBD1 matches at 8 bases. The germline V gene encodes CDR1 LGHNA and CDR2 YSLEER. CDR3 length: 15 residues. Unmatched junction bases numbered 8, after V lost 4 bases and J lost 4 bases.

The rearrangement links TRBV5-4 to TRBJ2-1, with D tentatively TRBD2 (6 bases). CDR3 length: 16 amino acids. Germline CDR1 SGHNT, CDR2 YYREEE (reference sequence). V lost 4 bases to trimming and J lost 0 bases, with 14 bases between them. CDR3 coding DNA: TGTGCCAGCAGCCCGGACTACCAGAGCTCCTACAATGAGCAGTTCTTC. Amino acid sequence: CASSPDYQSSYNEQFF.

The chain links TRBV18 to TRBJ2-3; the match to TRBD2 covers 14 bases. V dropped 4 bases and J dropped 5; count of bases not matched to a gene: 11. Germline assignment: CDR1 KGHSH and CDR2 LQKENI. This CDR3 region has 18 residues. The CDR3 is CASSQTSGGALAQDTQYF. Written as DNA, the CDR3 is TGTGCCAGCTCACAGACTAGCGGGGGGGCCTTAGCCCAAGATACGCAGTATTTT.

This sequence joins TRBV12-3 or TRBV12-4 and TRBJ2-7; perhaps D is TRBD1 or TRBD2 (5 bases each). The CDR3 consists of 13 residues. Between the trimmed V and J ends, which lost 3 bases and 7 bases, there was a span of 13 bases. The CDR3 bases are TGTGCCAGCAGTTTTGGGGGATTCGGGGAGCAGTACTTC. It specifies CASSFGGFGEQYF.

CDR3 region: CASSLTPTGNTIYF. CDR3 DNA sequence: TGTGCCAGCAGCTTAACACCGACTGGAAACACCATATATTTT. V usage is TRBV7-2 and J usage is TRBJ1-3, with D unclear. The CDR3 extends over 14 amino acids. V dropped 2 bases and J dropped 2 bases, with 7 bases sitting between them. Germline V gene sequence: CDR1 SGHTA, CDR2 FQGNSA.

This clone has only a few counts. The rearrangement links TRBV4-3 to TRBJ1-2; 7 bases are a match to TRBD1. Losses at the gene ends were 0 bases for V and 6 bases for J; bases not matched to a gene: 7. The CDR3 totals 15 residues. Per germline, CDR1 LGHNA and CDR2 YSLEER. The CDR3 region is CASSQEYRGRDGYTF. As DNA, the CDR3 is TGCGCCAGCAGCCAAGAGTATAGGGGGCGAGATGGCTACACCTTC.

V and J are TRBV5-1 and TRBJ2-3; TRBD2 matches 12 bases. Germline V gene sequence: CDR1 SGHRS, CDR2 YFSETQ. J was trimmed by 2 bases and V by 0 bases; bases with no gene match: 4. The CDR3 loop spans 17 amino acids. The CDR3 region has the DNA TGCGCCAGCAGCTTGGAGGCTAGCGGGGGGGCCACAGATACGCAGTATTTT. Its protein product is CASSLEASGGATDTQYF.

The chain carries TRBV9 and TRBJ2-1; 7 nucleotides match TRBD1. This CDR3 contains 15 residues. The germline V gene has CDR1 SGDLS and CDR2 YYNGEE. V lost 0 bases and J lost 4; bases outside the gene matches: 4. The CDR3 spells CASSVVGGQYNEQFF. CDR3 nucleotide sequence: TGTGCCAGCAGCGTAGTAGGGGGACAGTACAATGAGCAGTTCTTC.

V usage is TRBV7-2 and J usage is TRBJ2-5; D uncertain. The CDR3 is 12 amino acids. Germline assignment: CDR1 SGHTA and CDR2 FQGNSA. The V gene lost 2 bases and the J gene lost 4 bases, with 5 bases spanning the gap. CDR3: CASSLTRETQYF. Written as DNA, the CDR3 is TGTGCCAGCAGCTTAACACGAGAGACCCAGTACTTC.

The CDR3 DNA reads TGTGCCAGCAGCTTCCGGGGGGCCGGGGAGCTGTTTTTT. It encodes CASSFRGAGELFF. The rearrangement links TRBV5-4 to TRBJ2-2, with 7 bases lining up with TRBD2. The CDR3 extends over 13 amino acids. After removal of 2 bases from V and 6 bases from J, the junction contained 1 base not matched to a gene. Per the germline V gene, CDR1 is SGHNT and CDR2 is YYREEE (reference sequence).

The V gene is TRBV6-6, the J gene TRBJ1-1; 7 nucleotides match TRBD1. In germline, CDR1 is MNHNY, CDR2 SVGAGI (reference sequence). V lost 5 bases to trimming and J lost 11 bases; unmatched junction nucleotides: 11. The CDR3 is 13 amino acids. CDR3 residues: CASSLGQRGEAFF. The CDR3 DNA follows: TGTGCCAGCAGTCTGGGACAGAGGGGGGAGGCTTTCTTT.

This clone was observed a handful of times. The genes are TRBV9 and TRBJ2-5; 9 bases are shared with TRBD2. The V segment lost 3 bases and the J segment 5 bases; nucleotides outside the gene matches: 11. In germline, CDR1 is SGDLS, CDR2 YYNGEE. This CDR3 has 16 residues. The CDR3 sequence: CASSAGGLAGRETQYF. In DNA, the CDR3 is TGTGCCAGCAGCGCAGGCGGCCTAGCGGGGAGGGAGACCCAGTACTTC.

The rearrangement joins TRBV5-8 to TRBJ1-1; TRBD1 might be the D (5 bases). The ends were cut back, 0 bases at V and 2 bases at J, with 11 bases in the middle. Germline CDR1 reads SGHTS; CDR2 reads YDEGEE. The CDR3 length is 15 residues. In DNA, the CDR3 is TGTGCCAGCAGCTTGGGGGTTCAGGGAAACACTGAAGCTTTCTTT. Translating it yields CASSLGVQGNTEAFF. Full variable domain (missing parts from reference TRBV5-8 and TRBJ1-1): EAGVTQSPTHLIKTRGQQATLRCSPISGHTSVYWYQQALGLGLQFLLWYDEGEERNRGNFPPRFSGRQFPNYSSELNVNALELEDSALYLCASSLGVQGNTEAFFGQGTRLTVV.

The chain recombines TRBV7-2 with TRBJ2-7; unclear D gene. The CDR3 runs 11 residues. Germline CDR1 reads SGHTA; CDR2 reads FQGNSA. V gave up 4 bases and J gave up 4 bases, with 5 bases separating them. DNA of the CDR3: TGTGCCAGCAGCTCTCGATACGAGCAGTACTTC. It translates to CASSSRYEQYF. Combining the CDR3 with reference TRBV7-2 and TRBJ2-7 gives the whole variable domain GAGVSQSPSNKVTEKGKDVELRCDPISGHTALYWYRQSLGQGLEFLIYFQGNSAPDKSGLPSDRFSAERTGGSVSTLTIQRTQQEDSAVYLCASSSRYEQYFGPGTRLTVT.

This clone was seen a few times. This chain links TRBV19 with TRBJ2-2; perhaps TRBD2 as D (7 bases). With 3 bases removed from V and 1 base from J, the gap between germline ends came to 15 bases. Germline lookup yields CDR1 LNHDA and CDR2 SQIVND (reference sequence). The CDR3 runs to 17 residues. The CDR3 loop reads CASSISGGPRNTGELFF. The CDR3, as DNA: TGTGCCAGTAGTATTTCCGGGGGGCCGAGGAACACCGGGGAGCTGTTTTTT.

The chain links TRBV7-9 to TRBJ2-7; D may be TRBD1 (6 bases). CDR1 SEHNR and CDR2 FQNEAQ come from the germline V gene (reference sequence). The ends were cut back, 5 bases at V and 7 bases at J, with 15 bases in the middle. CDR3 length: 13 residues. The CDR3 DNA reads TGTGCCAGCAGCCTGACAGGTTCGGGAGAGCAGTACTTC. Encoded protein: CASSLTGSGEQYF.

This chain uses TRBV6-5 with TRBJ2-4; TRBD1 matches 9 bases. This CDR3 comprises 13 residues. V shed 8 bases, J shed 9 bases, and the junction held 8 bases outside the gene matches. The germline V gene has CDR1 MNHEY and CDR2 SVGAGI. The CDR3: CASSGTGLGIQYF. CDR3 in DNA: TGTGCCAGCTCCGGGACAGGGCTAGGCATTCAGTACTTC.

The chain is built from TRBV7-2 and TRBJ1-1; a weak D match, TRBD1 (6 bases). Per germline, CDR1 SGHTA and CDR2 FQGNSA. V was trimmed by 6 bases and J by 0 bases, leaving 11 bases between them. This CDR3 has 14 amino acids. This CDR3 reads CASSSQGMNTEAFF. Here the CDR3 DNA reads TGTGCCAGCAGTTCACAGGGTATGAACACTGAAGCTTTCTTT.

The V and J genes are TRBV7-9 and TRBJ1-1; D gene ambiguous. V lost 1 base, J lost 1 base, and 19 bases lay in between. CDR1 SEHNR and CDR2 FQNEAQ come from the germline V gene (reference sequence). This CDR3 region has 18 residues. Here the CDR3 reads CASSLDGGLRRANTEAFF. The CDR3 coding sequence is TGTGCCAGCAGCTTAGATGGAGGTTTGCGGAGGGCGAACACTGAAGCTTTCTTT.

This chain links TRBV6-2 or TRBV6-3 with TRBJ1-3; the D gene is possibly TRBD1 (5 bases). CDR3 size: 17 residues. V was clipped by 6 bases and J by 0 bases, with 18 bases between them. The germline V gene has CDR1 MNHEY and CDR2 SVGEGT. CDR3: CASSLPGTSRSGNTIYF. As DNA, the CDR3 is TGTGCCAGCAGCCTCCCGGGGACTTCCCGCTCTGGAAACACCATATATTTT.

This clone has just a few counts. The chain couples TRBV12-5 to TRBJ2-1, with 9 bases fitting TRBD1. With V trimmed by 3 bases and J by 8 bases, 5 bases remained unmatched. The CDR3 runs 14 residues. CDR1 and CDR2 from the germline V gene are LGHNT and FRNRAP. In DNA, the CDR3 is TGTGCTAGTGGTTTTGGGACAGGGAGTGATGAGCAGTTCTTC. Its protein product is CASGFGTGSDEQFF.

The genes are TRBV12-3 or TRBV12-4 and TRBJ1-1, with unresolved D. This CDR3 is 12 amino acids long. V lost 6 bases and J 6 bases, leaving 11 bases between the germline ends. The CDR3 is CASSPLGPEAFF. Here the CDR3 DNA reads TGTGCCAGCAGCCCTCTCGGACCTGAAGCTTTCTTT.

The rearrangement joins TRBV2 to TRBJ1-2; a possible D gene is TRBD1 (5 bases). The V end lost 6 bases, the J end lost 11 bases, and 13 bases lay between the germline ends. The CDR3 has 11 amino acids. CDR1 SNHLY and CDR2 FYNNEI come from the germline V gene. CDR3 loop: CASRLQEVYTF. Written as DNA, the CDR3 is TGTGCCAGCAGGCTACAGGAGGTGTACACCTTC.

In DNA, the CDR3 is TGTGCCAGCAGTGAAGCGGGGGGTCAGCCCCAGCATTTT. This gives the protein CASSEAGGQPQHF. V usage is TRBV6-1 and J usage is TRBJ1-5; the D gene is possibly TRBD1 (5 bases). CDR3 length: 13 amino acids. Germline loops: CDR1 MNHNS, CDR2 SASEGT. Trimming stripped 0 bases from V and 6 bases from J, with 6 bases between.

The chain joins TRBV30 to TRBJ1-2; TRBD1 might be the D (5 bases). Germline V gene lookup returns CDR1 GTSNPN and CDR2 SVGIG (reference sequence). The CDR3 covers 14 residues. V gave up 1 base and J gave up 8 bases, with 17 bases separating them. CDR3: CAWSEGLSNGGYTF. Written as DNA, the CDR3 is TGTGCCTGGAGTGAGGGACTTTCCAACGGGGGCTACACCTTC.

The chain joins TRBV9 to TRBJ2-1; tentatively, D is TRBD2 (6 bases). The CDR3 is 16 amino acids. From germline, CDR1 is SGDLS and CDR2 YYNGEE. The V end was cut by 0 bases, the J end by 5 bases, with 15 bases between. The CDR3 DNA sequence: TGTGCCAGCAGCGTAGCCCTGGGGGGTATCAACAATGAGCAGTTCTTC. Translating gives CASSVALGGINNEQFF.

The chain recombines TRBV19 with TRBJ2-7, with no clear D. The CDR3 is made up of 12 amino acids. The V gene lost 10 bases and the J gene lost 5 bases, with 15 bases spanning the gap. The germline V gene has CDR1 LNHDA and CDR2 SQIVND (reference sequence). CDR3 residues: CATTTHMDEQYF. In nucleotides, the CDR3 is TGTGCCACCACTACACATATGGACGAGCAGTACTTC.

The chain is built from TRBV2 and TRBJ1-2; D is ambiguous. The CDR3 spans 14 residues. CDR1 is SNHLY and CDR2 is FYNNEI in the germline V gene. Trimming took off 0 bases at V and 0 bases at J, with 5 bases between the two ends. The CDR3 nucleotides read TGTGCCAGCAGTGAAGCGACCGCTAACTATGGCTACACCTTC. Translated: CASSEATANYGYTF.

The table lists this clone with a count of one. The V call is TRBV19, the J call TRBJ2-3; D is uncertain. Germline CDR1 LNHDA, CDR2 SQIVND (reference sequence). The CDR3 spans 13 residues. Trimming removed 10 bases from V and 0 bases from J, with 11 bases in between. The CDR3: CATSVGSTDTQYF. For the CDR3, the DNA is TGTGCCACCTCGGTGGGGAGCACAGATACGCAGTATTTT.